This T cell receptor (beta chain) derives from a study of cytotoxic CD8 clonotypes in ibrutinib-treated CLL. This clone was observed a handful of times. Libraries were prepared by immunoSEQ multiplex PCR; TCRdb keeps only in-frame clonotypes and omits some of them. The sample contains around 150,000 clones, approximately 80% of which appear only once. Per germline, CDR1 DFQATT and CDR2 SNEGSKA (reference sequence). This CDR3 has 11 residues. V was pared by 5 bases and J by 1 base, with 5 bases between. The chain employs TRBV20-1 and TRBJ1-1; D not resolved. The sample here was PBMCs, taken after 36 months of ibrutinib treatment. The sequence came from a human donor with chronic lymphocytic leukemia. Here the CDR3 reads CSAGENTEAFF. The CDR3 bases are TGCAGTGCTGGGGAGAACACTGAAGCTTTCTTT.